This T cell receptor (beta chain) was profiled in a study of cytomegalovirus exposure and HLA in healthy donors. Regarding the study as a whole: At a 0.05 false discovery rate, a later analysis found roughly 17,000 TCR beta sequences to be associated with HLA alleles.

The CDR3 covers 15 residues. Trimming removed 0 bases at V and 4 bases at J, with 12 bases between. Germline values: CDR1 SNHLY, CDR2 FYNNEI. PCR was performed using 60 Vbeta and 13 Jbeta primers. Original data processing: Roughly 81 million unique TCR beta chains, some 9.9 million shared, were counted in a later analysis. Assay used: immunoSEQ multiplex PCR; TCRdb lists only in-frame clones, some missing. V and J calls and clone size are copied from that table; D and trimming were computed from the DNA. The table includes 85,000 to 130,000 clones, around 72% detected once. A word on this clone: Its antigen is not known.

The TCR originated in a male donor in good health and CMV-seropositive. The chain joins TRBV2 to TRBJ1-2; the D gene is possibly TRBD1 (5 bases). Sequenced input: PBMCs. The CDR3 sequence: CASSEALQVFYGYTF. The CDR3 bases are TGTGCCAGCAGTGAAGCGCTACAGGTTTTCTATGGCTACACCTTC.